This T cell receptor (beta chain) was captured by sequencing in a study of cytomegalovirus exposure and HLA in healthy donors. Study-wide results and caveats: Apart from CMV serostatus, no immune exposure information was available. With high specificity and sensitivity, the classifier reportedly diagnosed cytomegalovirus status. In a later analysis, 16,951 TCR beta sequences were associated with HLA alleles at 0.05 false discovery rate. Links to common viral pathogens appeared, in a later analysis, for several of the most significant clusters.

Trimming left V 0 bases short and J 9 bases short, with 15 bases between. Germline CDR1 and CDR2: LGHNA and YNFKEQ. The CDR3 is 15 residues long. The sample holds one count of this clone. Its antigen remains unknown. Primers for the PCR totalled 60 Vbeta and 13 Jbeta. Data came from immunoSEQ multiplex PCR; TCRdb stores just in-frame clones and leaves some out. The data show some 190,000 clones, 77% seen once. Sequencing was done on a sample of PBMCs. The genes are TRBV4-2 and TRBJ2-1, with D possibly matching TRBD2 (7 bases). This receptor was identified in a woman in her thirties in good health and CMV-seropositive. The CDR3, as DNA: TGTGCCAGCAGCCAAGAGTTGGGGGGGGCCGGTGAGCAGTTCTTC. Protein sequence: CASSQELGGAGEQFF.